This entry lists 8 T cell receptor beta chains sequenced from one sample in a study of blood T cell repertoires in COVID-19. Sequencing was performed with immunoSEQ multiplex PCR; in TCRdb, only in-frame clones are kept and a portion is missing. The sample contains around 220,000 clones, nearly 90% of which appear only once. Sequencing was carried out using PBMCs or T cells enriched from blood (not recorded which). Receptors were obtained from a man younger than 40 who had been exposed to COVID-19.

This clone occurred once. The same CDR3 can be traced to other DNA sequences in this sample. The chain joins TRBV11-3 to TRBJ2-6; D remains ambiguous. Trimming took 1 base from V and 4 from J, leaving 5 bases between them. Germline V gives CDR1 SGHNT, CDR2 YENEEA. The length of the CDR3 is 14 residues. The CDR3 DNA follows: TGTGCCAGCAGCTTAGTGGCCGGGGCCAACGTCCTGACTTTC. Amino acids: CASSLVAGANVLTF.

This clone was seen just once. This sequence joins TRBV7-3 and TRBJ2-5; D may be TRBD2 (5 bases). CDR3 size: 13 residues. Germline V CDR1 and CDR2: SGHTA, FQGTGA. Trimming pared 8 bases from V and 5 bases from J, leaving 15 bases between. The CDR3 protein is CASRAAGRETQYF. CDR3 in DNA: TGTGCCAGCCGAGCGGCCGGTCGGGAGACCCAGTACTTC.

The chain carries TRBV5-1 and TRBJ1-1, with TRBD1 matching over 9 bases. Germline-derived CDR1 and CDR2 are SGHRS and YFSETQ. Trimming cost V 3 bases and J 4 bases; bases outside gene matches: 7. The CDR3 spans 15 residues. The CDR3 DNA reads TGCGCCAGCAGCTGGGGGACAGGGAGAATCACTGAAGCTTTCTTT. This encodes CASSWGTGRITEAFF. The variable domain in full, completed from reference TRBV5-1 and TRBJ1-1, reads KAGVTQTPRYLIKTRGQQVTLSCSPISGHRSVSWYQQTPGQGLQFLFEYFSETQRNKGNFPGRFSGRQFSNSRSEMNVSTLELGDSALYLCASSWGTGRITEAFFGQGTRLTVV.

The CDR3 loop reads CASSYRTASEAFF. DNA of the CDR3: TGTGCCAGCAGTTACAGGACAGCCTCGGAAGCTTTCTTT. The chain has TRBV6-5 and TRBJ1-1; tentatively, D is TRBD1 (6 bases). Germline V gives CDR1 MNHEY, CDR2 SVGAGI. The ends were cut back, 2 bases at V and 8 bases at J, with 12 bases in the middle. The CDR3 sequence is 13 residues long.

This chain links TRBV4-1 with TRBJ2-5; D possibly corresponds to TRBD2 (6 bases). The ends were cut back, 0 bases at V and 7 bases at J, with 18 bases in the middle. Germline V gene data show CDR1 as MGHRA and CDR2 as YSYEKL. The CDR3 sequence is 16 residues long. The CDR3 reads CASSQDPSGSGGTQYF. CDR3 DNA: TGCGCCAGCAGCCAAGATCCGAGCGGGTCTGGGGGGACCCAGTACTTC.

The V gene is TRBV18, the J gene TRBJ2-7; D gene unclear. The V and J ends lost 0 bases and 1 base respectively, with 7 bases between them. The germline CDR1 and CDR2 sequences are KGHSH and LQKENI. The CDR3 loop spans 14 amino acids. CDR3 in DNA: TGTGCCAGCTCACCACCGAGCGCATCCTACGAGCAGTACTTC. Translation gives CASSPPSASYEQYF.

The chain links TRBV7-9 to TRBJ2-7; TRBD1 agrees at 8 bases. Per the germline V gene, CDR1 is SEHNR and CDR2 is FQNEAQ (reference sequence). The CDR3 is made up of 14 amino acids. The J segment lost 2 bases and the V segment lost 3 bases, leaving 3 bases of the junction unmatched. CDR3 nucleotide sequence: TGTGCCAGCAGCTTTGGACAGGGCCCCTACGAGCAGTACTTC. Translated, it gives CASSFGQGPYEQYF.

The chain joins TRBV9 to TRBJ2-2, with TRBD1 matching 10 bases. There are 16 residues in the CDR3. CDR1 and CDR2 (germline): SGDLS, YYNGEE. Trimming cost V 0 bases and J 6 bases; bases outside gene matches: 5. The chain's CDR3 is CASSVADRGQAGELFF. The CDR3 DNA follows: TGTGCCAGCAGCGTAGCTGACAGGGGGCAGGCCGGGGAGCTGTTTTTT.